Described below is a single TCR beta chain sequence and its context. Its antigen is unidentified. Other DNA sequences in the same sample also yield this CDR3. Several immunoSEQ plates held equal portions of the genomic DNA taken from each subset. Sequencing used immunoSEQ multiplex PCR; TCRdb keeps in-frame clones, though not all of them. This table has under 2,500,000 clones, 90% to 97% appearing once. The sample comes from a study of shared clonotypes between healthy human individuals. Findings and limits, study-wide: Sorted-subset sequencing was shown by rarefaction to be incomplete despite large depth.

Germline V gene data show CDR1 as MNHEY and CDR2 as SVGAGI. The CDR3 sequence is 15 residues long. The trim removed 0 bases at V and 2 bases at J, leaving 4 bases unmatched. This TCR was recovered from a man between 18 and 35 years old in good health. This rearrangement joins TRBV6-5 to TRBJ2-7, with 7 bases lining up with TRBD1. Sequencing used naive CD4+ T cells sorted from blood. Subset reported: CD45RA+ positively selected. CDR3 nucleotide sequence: TGTGCCAGCAGTTACTCAAGGCAGGGGGCCTACGAGCAGTACTTC. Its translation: CASSYSRQGAYEQYF.